The entry below gives a single T cell receptor (beta chain) sequence along with its context. These data belong to a study of patients and donors after allogeneic stem cell transplantation. A single record per CDR3 protein comes from TCRdb applying MiXCR to the RT-PCR reads. The sample shows 150,000 to 250,000 distinct CDR3 sequences, more than 35% of them seen only once. Germline lookup yields CDR1 SNHLY and CDR2 FYNNEI. The V end lost 6 bases, the J end lost 0 bases, and 14 bases lay between the germline ends. The CDR3 consists of 15 residues. The sequencing sample was made of blood, either unsorted or a sorted T cell fraction (not recorded which). This TCR was sampled from a human donor who was either an allogeneic HSCT recipient or a stem cell or donor lymphocyte infusion donor (not recorded which). It is not recorded whose cells these are; they may come from a transplant donor. The chain employs TRBV2 and TRBJ1-2, with D unclear. The CDR3 nucleotides read TGTGCCAGCAGGCCCCTCTGGAAAACTAACTATGGCTACACCTTC. It specifies CASRPLWKTNYGYTF. Using reference TRBV2 and TRBJ1-2 for the parts outside the CDR3, the full variable domain is EPEVTQTPSHQVTQMGQEVILRCVPISNHLYFYWYRQILGQKVEFLVSFYNNEISEKSEIFDDQFSVERPDGSNFTLKIRSTKLEDSAMYFCASRPLWKTNYGYTFGSGTRLTVV.